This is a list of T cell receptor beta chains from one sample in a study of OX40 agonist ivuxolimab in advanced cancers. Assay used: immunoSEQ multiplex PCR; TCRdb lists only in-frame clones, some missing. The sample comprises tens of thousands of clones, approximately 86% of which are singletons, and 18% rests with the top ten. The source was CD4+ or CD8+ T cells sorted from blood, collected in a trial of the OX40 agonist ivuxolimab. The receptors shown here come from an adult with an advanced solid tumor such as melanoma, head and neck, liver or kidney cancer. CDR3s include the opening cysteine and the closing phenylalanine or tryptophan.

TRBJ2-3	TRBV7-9	CASREGQGIADTQYF
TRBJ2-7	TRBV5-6	CASSNPTDTYEQYF
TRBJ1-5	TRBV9	CASSQGSGQPQHF
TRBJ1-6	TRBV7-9	CASSLGTGISPLHF
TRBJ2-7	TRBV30	CAWSRADYEQYF
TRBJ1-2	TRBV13	CASSRQSRQNYGYTF
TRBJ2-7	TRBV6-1	CASSSDIGAYEQYF
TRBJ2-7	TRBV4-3	CASSQEAGNPYEQYF
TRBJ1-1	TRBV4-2	CASSQESGVGTEAFF
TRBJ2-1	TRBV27	CASSLAGDLYNEQFF
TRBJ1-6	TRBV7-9	CASSLGYSPLHF
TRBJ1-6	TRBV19	CASSGMDRRDSPLHF
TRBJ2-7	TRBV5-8	CASSLQAGTEQYF
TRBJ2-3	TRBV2	CASSEGGGSTDTQYF
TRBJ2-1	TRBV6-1	CASSRDGSSYNEQFF
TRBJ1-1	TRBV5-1	CASSLAPNTEAFF
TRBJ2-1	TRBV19	CASSMGTSRFLHSYNEQFF
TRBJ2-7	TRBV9	CASSGTGANSYEQYF
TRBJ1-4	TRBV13	CASSLKQGDEKLFF
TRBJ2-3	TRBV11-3	CASSSGTGADTQYF
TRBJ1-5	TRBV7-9	CASSLSGIGVNQPQHF
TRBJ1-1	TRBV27	CASSLFGGMNTEAFF
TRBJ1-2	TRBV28	CASRLNLGYGYTF